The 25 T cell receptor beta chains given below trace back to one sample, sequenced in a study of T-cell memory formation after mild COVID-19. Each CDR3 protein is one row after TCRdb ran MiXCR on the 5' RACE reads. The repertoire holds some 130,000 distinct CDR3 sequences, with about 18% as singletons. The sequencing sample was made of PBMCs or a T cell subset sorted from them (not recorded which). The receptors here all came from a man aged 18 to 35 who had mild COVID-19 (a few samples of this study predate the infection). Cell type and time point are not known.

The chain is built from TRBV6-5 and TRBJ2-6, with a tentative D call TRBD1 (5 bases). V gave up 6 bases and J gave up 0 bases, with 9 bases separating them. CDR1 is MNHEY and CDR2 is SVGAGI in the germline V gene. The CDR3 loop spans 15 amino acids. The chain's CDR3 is CASRGPISGANVLTF. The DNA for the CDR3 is TGTGCCAGCAGGGGGCCGATCTCTGGGGCCAACGTCCTGACTTTC.

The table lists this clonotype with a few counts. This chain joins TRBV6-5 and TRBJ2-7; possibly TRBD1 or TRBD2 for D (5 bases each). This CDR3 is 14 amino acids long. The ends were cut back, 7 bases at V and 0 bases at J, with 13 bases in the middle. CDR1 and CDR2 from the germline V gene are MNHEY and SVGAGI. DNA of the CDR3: TGTGCCAGCACCCAGAGAGGGACCTCCTACGAGCAGTACTTC. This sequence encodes CASTQRGTSYEQYF.

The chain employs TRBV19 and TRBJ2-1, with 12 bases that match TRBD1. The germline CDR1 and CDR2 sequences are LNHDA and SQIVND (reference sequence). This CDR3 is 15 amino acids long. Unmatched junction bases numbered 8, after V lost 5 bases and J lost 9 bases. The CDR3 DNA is TGTGCCAGTAGTGCCGGGACAGGGGGCGCAGGTGAGCAGTTCTTC. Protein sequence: CASSAGTGGAGEQFF.

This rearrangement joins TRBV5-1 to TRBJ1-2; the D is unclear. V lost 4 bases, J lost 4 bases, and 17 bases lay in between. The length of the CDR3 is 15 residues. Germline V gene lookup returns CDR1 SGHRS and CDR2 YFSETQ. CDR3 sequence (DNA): TGCGCCAGCAGCCCGGACGGTCCCCCGCTCTATGGCTACACCTTC. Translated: CASSPDGPPLYGYTF.

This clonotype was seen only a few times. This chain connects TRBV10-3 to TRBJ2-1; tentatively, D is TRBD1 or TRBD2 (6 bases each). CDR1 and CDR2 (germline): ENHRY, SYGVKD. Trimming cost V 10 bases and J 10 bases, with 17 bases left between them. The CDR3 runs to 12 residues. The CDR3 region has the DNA TGTGCCACGGGGGAACAGGGAGGCGAGCAGTTCTTC. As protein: CATGEQGGEQFF.

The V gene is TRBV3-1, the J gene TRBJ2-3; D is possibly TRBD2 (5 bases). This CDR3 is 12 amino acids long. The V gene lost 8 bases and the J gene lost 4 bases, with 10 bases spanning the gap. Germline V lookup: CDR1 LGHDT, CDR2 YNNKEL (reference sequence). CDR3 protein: CASRGASDTQYF. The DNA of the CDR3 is TGTGCCAGCCGGGGTGCTTCAGATACGCAGTATTTT.

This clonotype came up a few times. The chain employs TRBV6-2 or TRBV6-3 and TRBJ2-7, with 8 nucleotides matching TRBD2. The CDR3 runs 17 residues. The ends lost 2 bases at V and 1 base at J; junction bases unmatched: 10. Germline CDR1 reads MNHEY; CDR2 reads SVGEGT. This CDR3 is CASSYRFTSGGSYEQYF. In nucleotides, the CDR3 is TGTGCCAGCAGTTACCGCTTTACTAGCGGAGGTTCCTACGAGCAGTACTTC.

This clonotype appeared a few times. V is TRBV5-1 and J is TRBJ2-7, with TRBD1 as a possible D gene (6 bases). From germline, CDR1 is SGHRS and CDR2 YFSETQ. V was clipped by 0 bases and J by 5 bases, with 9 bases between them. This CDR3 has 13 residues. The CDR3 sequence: CASSLAQGDEQYF. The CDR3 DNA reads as TGCGCCAGCAGCTTGGCACAGGGTGACGAGCAGTACTTC. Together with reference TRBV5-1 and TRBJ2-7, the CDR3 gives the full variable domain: KAGVTQTPRYLIKTRGQQVTLSCSPISGHRSVSWYQQTPGQGLQFLFEYFSETQRNKGNFPGRFSGRQFSNSRSEMNVSTLELGDSALYLCASSLAQGDEQYFGPGTRLTVT.

This chain's CDR3 is CASSQVSRTDTAGELFF. The CDR3 nucleotides are TGCGCCAGCAGCCAAGTCAGCAGGACAGATACCGCCGGGGAGCTGTTTTTT. This chain connects TRBV4-3 to TRBJ2-2; D might be TRBD1 (6 bases). V was clipped by 1 base and J by 6 bases, with 18 bases between them. CDR1 LGHNA and CDR2 YSLEER come from the germline V gene. There are 17 residues in the CDR3.

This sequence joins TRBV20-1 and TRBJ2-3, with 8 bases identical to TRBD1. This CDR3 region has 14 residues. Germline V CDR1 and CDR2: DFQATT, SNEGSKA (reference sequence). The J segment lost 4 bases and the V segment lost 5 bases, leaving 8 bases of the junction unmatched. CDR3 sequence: CSAPRTGLPDTQYF. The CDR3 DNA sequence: TGCAGTGCTCCCCGGACAGGGCTACCAGATACGCAGTATTTT.

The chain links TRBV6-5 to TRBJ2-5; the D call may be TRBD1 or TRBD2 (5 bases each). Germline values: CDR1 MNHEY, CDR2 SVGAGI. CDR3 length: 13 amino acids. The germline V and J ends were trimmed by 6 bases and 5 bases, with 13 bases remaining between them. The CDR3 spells CASRPGRGETQYF. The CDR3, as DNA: TGTGCCAGCAGGCCAGGGCGCGGGGAGACCCAGTACTTC.

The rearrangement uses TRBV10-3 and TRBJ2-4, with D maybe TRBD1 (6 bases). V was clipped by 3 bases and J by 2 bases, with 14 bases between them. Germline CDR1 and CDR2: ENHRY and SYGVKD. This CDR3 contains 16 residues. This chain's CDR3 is CAISDYRERTKNIQYF. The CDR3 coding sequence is TGTGCCATCAGTGACTACAGGGAACGGACCAAAAACATTCAGTACTTC.

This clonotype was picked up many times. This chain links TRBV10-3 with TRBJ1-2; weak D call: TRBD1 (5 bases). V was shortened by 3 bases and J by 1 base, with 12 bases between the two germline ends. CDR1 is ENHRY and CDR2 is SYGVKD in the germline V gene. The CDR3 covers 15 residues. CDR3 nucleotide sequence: TGTGCCATCAGTGATCCGGGACGGGATAACTATGGCTACACCTTC. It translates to CAISDPGRDNYGYTF.

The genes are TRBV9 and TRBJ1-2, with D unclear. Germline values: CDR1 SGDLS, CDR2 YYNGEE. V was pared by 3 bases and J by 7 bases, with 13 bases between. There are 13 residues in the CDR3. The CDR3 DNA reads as TGTGCCAGCAGCGCGCCCGAAGAGGGTGGCTACACCTTC. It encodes CASSAPEEGGYTF.

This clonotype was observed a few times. The chain's CDR3 is CASSFRVDTEAFF. The CDR3 DNA is TGTGCCAGCAGCTTTCGGGTTGACACTGAAGCTTTCTTT. The chain uses TRBV11-2 and TRBJ1-1; no firm D call. CDR1 is SGHAT and CDR2 is FQNNGV in the germline V gene. The CDR3 runs 13 residues. The V end lost 3 bases, the J end lost 3 bases, and 8 bases lay between the germline ends. The whole variable domain, remainder taken from reference TRBV11-2 and TRBJ1-1, is EAGVAQSPRYKIIEKRQSVAFWCNPISGHATLYWYQQILGQGPKLLIQFQNNGVVDDSQLPKDRFSAERLKGVDSTLKIQPAKLEDSAVYLCASSFRVDTEAFFGQGTRLTVV.

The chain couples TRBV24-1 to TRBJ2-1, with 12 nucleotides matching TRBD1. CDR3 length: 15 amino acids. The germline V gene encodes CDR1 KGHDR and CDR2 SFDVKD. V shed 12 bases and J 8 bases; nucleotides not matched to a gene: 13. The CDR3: CAAAGGQGAGDEQFF. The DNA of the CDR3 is TGTGCCGCTGCCGGGGGACAGGGGGCGGGGGATGAGCAGTTCTTC.

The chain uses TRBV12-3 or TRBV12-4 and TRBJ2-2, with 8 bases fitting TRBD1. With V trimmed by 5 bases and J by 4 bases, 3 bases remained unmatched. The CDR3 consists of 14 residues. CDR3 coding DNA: TGTGCCAGCAGTGGACAGGGAGGCACCGGGGAGCTGTTTTTT. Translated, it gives CASSGQGGTGELFF.

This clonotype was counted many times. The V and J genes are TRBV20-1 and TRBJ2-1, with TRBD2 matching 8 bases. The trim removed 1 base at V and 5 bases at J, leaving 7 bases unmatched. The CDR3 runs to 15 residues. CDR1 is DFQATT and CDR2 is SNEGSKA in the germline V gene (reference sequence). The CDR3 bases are TGCAGTGCTAGAGCGGATGCGGGGGGCCACAATGAGCAGTTCTTC. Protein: CSARADAGGHNEQFF.

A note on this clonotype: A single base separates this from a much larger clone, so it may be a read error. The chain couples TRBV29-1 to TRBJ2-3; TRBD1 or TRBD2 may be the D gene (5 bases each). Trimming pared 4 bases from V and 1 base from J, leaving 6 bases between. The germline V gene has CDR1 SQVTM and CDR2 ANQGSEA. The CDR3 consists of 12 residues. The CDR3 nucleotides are TGCAGCGTTGGGGACCGCACAGATACGCAGTATTTT. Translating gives CSVGDRTDTQYF.

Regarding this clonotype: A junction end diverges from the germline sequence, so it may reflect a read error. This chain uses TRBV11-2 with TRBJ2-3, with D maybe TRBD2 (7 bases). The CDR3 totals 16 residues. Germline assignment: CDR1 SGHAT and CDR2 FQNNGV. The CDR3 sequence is CASSLGLWGGTDTQYF. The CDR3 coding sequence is TGTGCCAGCAGCTTGGGTCTATGGGGGGGCACCGATACGCAGTATTTT.

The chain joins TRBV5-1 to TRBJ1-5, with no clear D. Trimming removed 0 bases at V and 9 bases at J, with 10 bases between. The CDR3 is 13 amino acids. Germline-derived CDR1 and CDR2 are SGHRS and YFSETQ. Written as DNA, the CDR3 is TGCGCCAGCAGCTTGGACCCCCGGGGGCCCCAGCATTTT. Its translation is CASSLDPRGPQHF.

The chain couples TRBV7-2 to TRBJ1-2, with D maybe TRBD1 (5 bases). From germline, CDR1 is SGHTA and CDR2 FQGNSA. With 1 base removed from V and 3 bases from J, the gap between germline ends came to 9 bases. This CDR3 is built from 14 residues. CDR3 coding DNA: TGTGCCAGCAGCTTAGACAGGCGTCACTATGGCTACACCTTC. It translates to CASSLDRRHYGYTF.

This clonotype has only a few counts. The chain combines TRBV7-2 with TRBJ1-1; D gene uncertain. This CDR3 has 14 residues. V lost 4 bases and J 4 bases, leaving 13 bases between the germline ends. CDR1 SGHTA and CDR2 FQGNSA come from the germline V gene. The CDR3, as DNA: TGTGCCAGCAGCTCCCTTGGGAGGTCCACTGAAGCTTTCTTT. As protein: CASSSLGRSTEAFF. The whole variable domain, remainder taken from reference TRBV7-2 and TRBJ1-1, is GAGVSQSPSNKVTEKGKDVELRCDPISGHTALYWYRQSLGQGLEFLIYFQGNSAPDKSGLPSDRFSAERTGGSVSTLTIQRTQQEDSAVYLCASSSLGRSTEAFFGQGTRLTVV.

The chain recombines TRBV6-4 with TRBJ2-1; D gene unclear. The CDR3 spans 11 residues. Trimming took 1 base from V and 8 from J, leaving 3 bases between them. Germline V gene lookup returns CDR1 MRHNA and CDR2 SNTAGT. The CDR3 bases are TGTGCCAGCAGTGACTATGATGAGCAGTTCTTC. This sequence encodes CASSDYDEQFF.

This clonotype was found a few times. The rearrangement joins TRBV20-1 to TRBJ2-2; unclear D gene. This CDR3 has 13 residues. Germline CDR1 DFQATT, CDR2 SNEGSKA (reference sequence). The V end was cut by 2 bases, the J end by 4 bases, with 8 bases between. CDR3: CSARQLITGELFF. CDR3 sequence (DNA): TGCAGTGCTAGACAGCTTATCACCGGGGAGCTGTTTTTT.